This note documents a single T cell receptor (beta chain) sequence. Authors' processing steps: Reference gene primer amplification yielded estimated nucleated cell counts. This table comes from immunoSEQ multiplex PCR, and its TCRdb copy is limited to in-frame clones, with some not included. V, J and clone size are taken as reported in that table, and D and trimming were inferred from the DNA itself. This sample has about 98,000 clones; about 90% occur once, and the top ten carry 3.5% to 5.5%. This entry belongs to a study of blood T cell repertoires in COVID-19. Across the whole study: The United States, Italy and Spain provided the acute and convalescent COVID-19 samples. In each case, the material was cDNA or gDNA derived from T cells, B-cell-depleted T cells, or PBMCs.

Sequences were obtained from peripheral blood. The origin of this receptor is a man between 65 and 79 years old with acute or convalescent COVID-19.

CDR3 sequence: CASSSPGNNEQFF. Written as DNA, the CDR3 is TGTGCCAGCAGCAGTCCGGGGAACAATGAGCAGTTCTTC. The chain has TRBV5-4 and TRBJ2-1; maybe TRBD2 (5 bases). The germline CDR1 and CDR2 sequences are SGHNT and YYREEE (reference sequence). This CDR3 has 13 amino acids. The V and J ends lost 4 bases and 5 bases respectively, with 10 bases between them.